These 18 T cell receptor beta chains originate from one sample sequenced in a study of cytomegalovirus exposure and HLA in healthy donors. 60 Vbeta and 13 Jbeta primers were used in PCR. Produced via immunoSEQ multiplex PCR; TCRdb's table is partial and in-frame only. The data contain 150,000 to 200,000 clones, 70% to 80% of them singletons. Sequencing used PBMCs. These receptors were collected from a woman in her thirties or forties in good health and CMV-seronegative.

The chain employs TRBV5-4 and TRBJ2-1; TRBD1 might be the D (6 bases). This CDR3 is built from 13 residues. The germline gives CDR1 SGHNT, CDR2 YYREEE (reference sequence). V was pared by 0 bases and J by 12 bases, with 13 bases between. CDR3 loop: CASSLGQGRWQFF. CDR3 DNA sequence: TGTGCCAGCAGCTTGGGGCAGGGGAGATGGCAGTTCTTC.

The J gene is TRBJ1-1, the V gene TRBV10-3, with 8 bases lining up with TRBD1. The CDR3 spans 14 residues. The germline V gene has CDR1 ENHRY and CDR2 SYGVKD. Unmatched junction bases numbered 6, after V lost 6 bases and J lost 3 bases. CDR3 sequence reads: CAIRTGGRDTEAFF. CDR3 bases: TGTGCCATCAGAACAGGGGGAAGGGACACTGAAGCTTTCTTT.

This chain uses TRBV13 with TRBJ2-7; 8 bases are a match to TRBD2. The trim removed 7 bases at V and 3 bases at J, leaving 5 bases unmatched. Germline values: CDR1 PRHDT, CDR2 FYEKMQ (reference sequence). The CDR3 sequence is 13 residues long. The chain's CDR3 is CASTQRGRYEQYF. Here the CDR3 DNA reads TGTGCCAGCACCCAGCGGGGGCGCTACGAGCAGTACTTC.

This clone has a handful of counts. The gene calls are TRBV27 and TRBJ1-6; D call uncertain. From germline, CDR1 is MNHEY and CDR2 SMNVEV (reference sequence). This CDR3 spans 12 amino acids. The V gene lost 3 bases and the J gene lost 11 bases, with 8 bases spanning the gap. CDR3 protein: CASSFPGAPLHF. As DNA, the CDR3 is TGTGCCAGCAGTTTTCCGGGAGCACCCCTCCACTTT.

As DNA, the CDR3 is TGCGCCAGCAGCCAGGGTGGGGGGGCCGATACGCAGTATTTT. The encoded protein is CASSQGGGADTQYF. This rearrangement joins TRBV4-1 to TRBJ2-3, with a tentative D call TRBD2 (7 bases). V was cut by 3 bases and J by 6 bases, with 13 bases left in between. The CDR3 runs 14 residues. From germline, CDR1 is MGHRA and CDR2 YSYEKL.

V and J are TRBV19 and TRBJ1-5; D is perhaps TRBD1 (6 bases). The CDR3 is 15 amino acids. Germline CDR1 and CDR2: LNHDA and SQIVND (reference sequence). The V gene lost 4 bases and the J gene lost 6 bases, with 16 bases spanning the gap. This CDR3 is CASSSTGTFIQPQHF. The DNA for the CDR3 is TGTGCCAGTAGTAGCACCGGGACATTTATTCAGCCCCAGCATTTT. Variable domain in full (rest from reference TRBV19 and TRBJ1-5): DGGITQSPKYLFRKEGQNVTLSCEQNLNHDAMYWYRQDPGQGLRLIYYSQIVNDFQKGDIAEGYSVSREKKESFPLTVTSAQKNPTAFYLCASSSTGTFIQPQHFGDGTRLSIL.

The rearrangement uses TRBV29-1 and TRBJ1-1, with D maybe TRBD1 (5 bases). This CDR3 contains 14 residues. V was trimmed by 2 bases and J by 4 bases, leaving 14 bases between them. The germline V gene has CDR1 SQVTM and CDR2 ANQGSEA. The CDR3 sequence is CSVEITIQGTEAFF. The CDR3 DNA follows: TGCAGCGTTGAAATCACCATCCAGGGCACTGAAGCTTTCTTT.

This clone was seen more than once but under ten times. This chain connects TRBV7-6 to TRBJ2-3; TRBD2 matches 9 bases. The V gene's germline CDR1 is SGHVS and CDR2 FNYEAQ. This CDR3 contains 16 residues. V trimming: 5 bases; J trimming: 7 bases; junction bases outside the gene matches: 13. CDR3 nucleotides: TGTGCCAGCAGCCCCGGAGGTAGCGGGAGAACGTATACGCAGTATTTT. It encodes CASSPGGSGRTYTQYF.

The genes are TRBV11-3 and TRBJ2-1; D remains unclear. This CDR3 comprises 14 residues. V lost 4 bases to trimming and J lost 8 bases, with 15 bases between them. From germline, CDR1 is SGHNT and CDR2 YENEEA. The CDR3 loop reads CASSSSGSLHEQFF. The CDR3 DNA follows: TGTGCCAGCAGCTCGTCAGGCTCCCTGCATGAGCAGTTCTTC. Full variable domain (remainder filled in from reference TRBV11-3 and TRBJ2-1): EAGVVQSPRYKIIEKKQPVAFWCNPISGHNTLYWYLQNLGQGPELLIRYENEEAVDDSQLPKDRFSAERLKGVDSTLKIQPAELGDSAVYLCASSSSGSLHEQFFGPGTRLTVL.

V gene TRBV7-2 combines with J gene TRBJ2-5; the D gene is possibly TRBD1 (7 bases). The CDR3 runs 13 residues. Germline assignment: CDR1 SGHTA and CDR2 FQGNSA. V lost 4 bases and J 9 bases, leaving 15 bases between the germline ends. The CDR3 nucleotides are TGTGCCAGCAGCTCCCGCGGAGGGGGCCCCCAGTACTTC. Amino acid sequence: CASSSRGGGPQYF.

The gene calls are TRBV7-6 and TRBJ1-5; the D is unclear. The CDR3 sequence is 14 residues long. Germline V gene data show CDR1 as SGHVS and CDR2 as FNYEAQ. V shed 1 base and J shed 1 base, with 5 bases lying between them. The CDR3: CASSLEQSNQPQHF. The CDR3 DNA reads TGTGCCAGCAGCTTAGAACAGAGCAATCAGCCCCAGCATTTT. Filled out from reference TRBV7-6 and TRBJ1-5, the complete variable domain reads GAGVSQSPRYKVTKRGQDVALRCDPISGHVSLYWYRQALGQGPEFLTYFNYEAQQDKSGLPNDRFSAERPEGSISTLTIQRTEQRDSAMYRCASSLEQSNQPQHFGDGTRLSIL.

The V and J genes are TRBV4-3 and TRBJ2-3; D not certain. The ends were cut back, 1 base at V and 4 bases at J, with 9 bases in the middle. The CDR3 runs 14 residues. Germline values: CDR1 LGHNA, CDR2 YSLEER. The CDR3 region is CASSQVPEADTQYF. The CDR3, as DNA: TGCGCCAGCAGCCAAGTTCCTGAGGCAGATACGCAGTATTTT.

The rearrangement joins TRBV4-2 to TRBJ2-7; TRBD2 aligns across 7 bases. The CDR3 has 16 residues. Per germline, CDR1 LGHNA and CDR2 YNFKEQ. With 0 bases clipped from V and 2 bases from J, the junction kept 7 bases outside the gene matches. CDR3: CASSQETTGLAYEQYF. The CDR3 region has the DNA TGTGCCAGCAGCCAAGAAACTACAGGACTAGCCTACGAGCAGTACTTC.

The chain recombines TRBV6-1 with TRBJ2-5, with D tentatively TRBD1 (5 bases). CDR3 length equals 15 residues. Germline CDR1 and CDR2: MNHNS and SASEGT. Deletions cut 3 bases from V and 1 base from J, with 12 bases between. CDR3 sequence: CASSDSPTVQETQYF. DNA for the CDR3: TGTGCCAGCAGTGATTCCCCGACAGTCCAAGAGACCCAGTACTTC.

The chain uses TRBV28 and TRBJ1-6, with TRBD1 matching over 7 bases. The CDR3 covers 14 residues. The germline gives CDR1 MDHEN, CDR2 SYDVKM. V shed 5 bases, J shed 8 bases, and the junction held 6 bases outside the gene matches. The CDR3 sequence: CASSERQGDSPLHF. The CDR3, as DNA: TGTGCCAGCAGTGAACGACAGGGCGATTCACCCCTCCACTTT. Filled out from reference TRBV28 and TRBJ1-6, the complete variable domain reads DVKVTQSSRYLVKRTGEKVFLECVQDMDHENMFWYRQDPGLGLRLIYFSYDVKMKEKGDIPEGYSVSREKKERFSLILESASTNQTSMYLCASSERQGDSPLHFGNGTRLTVT.

This clone showed up just a few times. The chain carries TRBV28 and TRBJ1-5; perhaps TRBD1 as D (6 bases). The CDR3 is 11 residues long. Per germline, CDR1 MDHEN and CDR2 SYDVKM. V lost 6 bases to trimming and J lost 9 bases, with 9 bases between them. The CDR3 protein is CASRGAPPQHF. CDR3 sequence (DNA): TGTGCCAGCAGGGGGGCCCCGCCCCAGCATTTT.

V usage is TRBV5-1 and J usage is TRBJ1-1; TRBD1 agrees at 8 bases. CDR3 length equals 14 residues. The germline V gene encodes CDR1 SGHRS and CDR2 YFSETQ. V shed 2 bases, J shed 5 bases, and the junction held 5 bases outside the gene matches. As DNA, the CDR3 is TGCGCCAGCAGCTTCTACACAGGGGGGACTGAAGCTTTCTTT. Translated: CASSFYTGGTEAFF.

This clone has just one count. The V gene is TRBV15, the J gene TRBJ1-1, with unresolved D. The CDR3 loop spans 14 amino acids. Per the germline V gene, CDR1 is LNHNV and CDR2 is YYDKDF (reference sequence). Trimming stripped 0 bases from V and 2 bases from J, with 7 bases between. Written as DNA, the CDR3 is TGTGCCACCAGCAGAGATGGGCGAAACACTGAAGCTTTCTTT. The encoded protein is CATSRDGRNTEAFF.